The rows below give T cell receptor beta chains drawn from one sample of a study of identical twins. MiXCR was run by TCRdb on the 5' RACE reads, yielding one entry per CDR3 protein. The repertoire consists of about 700,000 distinct CDR3 sequences, with 8.5% to 9.5% occurring once and the leading ten covering about 0.98%. The sample was also reused in another study, on yellow fever vaccine responses in identical twins.

Sequencing used PBMCs. These receptor sequences come from a woman under 30 in good health. The CDR3 runs from the conserved cysteine through the conserved F or W. Fields, in order: clone size, J gene, V gene, D gene, CDR3 DNA, CDR3 protein. D genes are given only for firm matches. Where a row states a size, it is once, few, many or the class of an expanded clone; other rows omit it.

few	TRBJ2-3	TRBV10-2	-	TGCGCCAGCGGGGCTATGCGGGTTGGAGATACGCAGTATTTT	CASGAMRVGDTQYF
-	TRBJ2-5	TRBV5-1	TRBD1	TGCGCCAGCAGCTTGGCCGGACAGGGGGCATTAAAGACCCAGTACTTC	CASSLAGQGALKTQYF
many	TRBJ2-2	TRBV3-1	-	TGTGCCAGCAGCCCCTGGGACGGGAACACCGGGGAGCTGTTTTTT	CASSPWDGNTGELFF
-	TRBJ2-1	TRBV2	TRBD2	TGTGCCAGCAAACTAGCGGGGTACAATGAGCAGTTCTTC	CASKLAGYNEQFF
few	TRBJ2-5	TRBV9	-	TGTGCCAGCAGCGTAGAACGCATTACGGAGACCCAGTACTTC	CASSVERITETQYF
-	TRBJ2-5	TRBV25-1	-	TGTGCCAGCAGCATCCCCGGGAACCAAGAGACCCAGTACTTC	CASSIPGNQETQYF
-	TRBJ2-7	TRBV28	-	TGTGCCAGCAGTTTCTGGGAGCAGTACTTC	CASSFWEQYF
-	TRBJ2-1	TRBV6-1	TRBD2	TGTGCCAGCAGCCAGCTAGCGGGAGTTAGGGATGAGCAGTTCTTC	CASSQLAGVRDEQFF
many	TRBJ2-3	TRBV7-9	-	TGTGCCAGCAGCCGACTAGAAGATACGCAGTATTTT	CASSRLEDTQYF
few	TRBJ2-7	TRBV7-2	TRBD2	TGTGCCAGCAGCTTAGCGGGACTACTCTCCTACGAGCAGTACTTC	CASSLAGLLSYEQYF
-	TRBJ2-7	TRBV20-1	TRBD2	TGCAGTGCTTCTGGACTAGCGGCCTACGAGCAGTACTTC	CSASGLAAYEQYF
many	TRBJ2-2	TRBV4-2	TRBD1	TGTGCCAGCAGATCTTTAACAGGGGGCGCCGGCACCGGGGAGCTGTTTTTT	CASRSLTGGAGTGELFF
few	TRBJ2-5	TRBV3-1	-	TGTGCCAGCAGCCAAGGACCGGTTGCGTACCAAGAGACCCAGTACTTC	CASSQGPVAYQETQYF
few	TRBJ2-3	TRBV24-1	-	TGTGCCACCAGTGCATGGGCAGGTTACACAGATACGCAGTATTTT	CATSAWAGYTDTQYF
many	TRBJ2-3	TRBV11-2	-	TGTGCCAGCAGCTTAGATTGGGATACTAGCACAGATACGCAGTATTTT	CASSLDWDTSTDTQYF
many	TRBJ2-1	TRBV5-1	TRBD2	TGCGCCAGCAGCTCGGGGCTAGCGGACTACAATGAGCAGTTCTTC	CASSSGLADYNEQFF
many	TRBJ2-1	TRBV5-6	TRBD1	TGTGCCAGCAGCTCCTACGGACAGGGTTACAATGAGCAGTTCTTC	CASSSYGQGYNEQFF
-	TRBJ2-2	TRBV20-1	-	TGCAGTGCTAGAGATTTGGGCCCATTTGGTGGCGGGGAGCTGTTTTTT	CSARDLGPFGGGELFF
many	TRBJ2-2	TRBV29-1	-	TGCAGCGTTGAAGATAAGGGCGGGGAGCTGTTTTTT	CSVEDKGGELFF
few	TRBJ2-2	TRBV15	TRBD2	TGTGCCACCAGCAGCCGGGGGGTGACCGGGGAGCTGTTTTTT	CATSSRGVTGELFF
-	TRBJ2-3	TRBV7-2	TRBD2	TGTGCCAGCAGCTTCCAGGGAGGGGACACAGATACGCAGTATTTT	CASSFQGGDTDTQYF
-	TRBJ2-1	TRBV20-1	TRBD2	TGCAGTGCTAGCGATCGGCTAGCGGGAGGGAGCTCCTACAATGAGCAGTTCTTC	CSASDRLAGGSSYNEQFF
-	TRBJ2-7	TRBV29-1	TRBD1	TGCAGCGCCCAATGGGACAGGAGCTACGAGCAGTACTTC	CSAQWDRSYEQYF
-	TRBJ2-5	TRBV5-1	-	TGCGCCAGCAGCTACTCCGGGACCTCAGAGACCCAGTACTTC	CASSYSGTSETQYF
few	TRBJ2-7	TRBV20-1	TRBD2	TGCAGTGCTAGGGGGGGGGACCCATTGGATTCCTACGAGCAGTACTTC	CSARGGDPLDSYEQYF
many	TRBJ2-7	TRBV12-3/TRBV12-4	-	TGTGCCAGCAGTTTACTTATCGGCCAGTCCTACGAGCAGTACTTC	CASSLLIGQSYEQYF
few	TRBJ2-7	TRBV5-6	-	TGTGCCAGCAGCTTGGCCCCCGGGAGTCCCTACGAGCAGTACTTC	CASSLAPGSPYEQYF
-	TRBJ2-7	TRBV30	-	TGTGCCTGGAGTGTGGGGGGTCTTGTGGAGCAGTACTTC	CAWSVGGLVEQYF
many	TRBJ2-6	TRBV5-1	-	TGCGCCAGCAGCTCCCGACAAGGCCACACCTCTGGGGCCAACGTCCTGACTTTC	CASSSRQGHTSGANVLTF
many	TRBJ2-7	TRBV20-1	TRBD2	TGCAGTGCTACACCTAGCGGGGGGCCCGTTCAGTGGCAGTACTTC	CSATPSGGPVQWQYF
-	TRBJ1-4	TRBV12-3/TRBV12-4	TRBD1	TGTGCCAGCCAGCCTGGAAGGACAGGTGAAAAACTGTTTTTT	CASQPGRTGEKLFF
-	TRBJ2-1	TRBV5-1	TRBD2	TGCGCCAGCAGCTTGGGAATGGGTAGCGGGAGTCCCCTCTCCTACAATGAGCAGTTCTTC	CASSLGMGSGSPLSYNEQFF
-	TRBJ2-1	TRBV24-1	-	TGTGCCACCAGTGAGCAGAGGGGTGAGCAGTTCTTC	CATSEQRGEQFF
few	TRBJ2-5	TRBV6-1	TRBD2	TGTGCCAGCAGCTCCCGTAGAAGCGGGGGGACCCAAGAGACCCAGTACTTC	CASSSRRSGGTQETQYF
-	TRBJ2-3	TRBV11-2	-	TGTGCCAGCCAAAAGGGGACACCGAGCACAGATACGCAGTATTTT	CASQKGTPSTDTQYF
few	TRBJ2-4	TRBV5-1	TRBD1	TGCGCCAGCAGCTCCCGGGACAGTCTAGCCAAAAACATTCAGTACTTC	CASSSRDSLAKNIQYF
many	TRBJ2-1	TRBV5-1	-	TGCGCCAGCAGCGGACTACCGAGCTCCTACAATGAGCAGTTCTTC	CASSGLPSSYNEQFF
few	TRBJ2-2	TRBV10-3	TRBD2	TGTGCCATCAGGCCAACTAGCGGACAGAACACCGGGGAGCTGTTTTTT	CAIRPTSGQNTGELFF
-	TRBJ2-1	TRBV6-1	-	TGTGCCAGCAGTGAGGGACCCGGGTGGGTCTTC	CASSEGPGWVF
-	TRBJ2-1	TRBV2	-	TGTGCCAGCCTATCCGGGAGCTCCTACAATGAGCAGTTCTTC	CASLSGSSYNEQFF
many	TRBJ2-2	TRBV4-2	TRBD1	TGTGCCAGCAGCCCGGGACAGGGGACGGCGATTTTT	CASSPGQGTAIF
few	TRBJ1-5	TRBV24-1	-	TGTGCCACCAGTGCGACAGGACTCAATCAGCCCCAGCATTTT	CATSATGLNQPQHF
few	TRBJ2-1	TRBV7-2	-	TGTGCCAGCAGCACCCAGCACTACAATGAGCAGTTCTTC	CASSTQHYNEQFF
-	TRBJ1-5	TRBV6-6	-	TGTGCCAGCACGGGGGAGGTCGATCAGCCCCAGCATTTT	CASTGEVDQPQHF
few	TRBJ2-7	TRBV3-1	-	TGTGCCAGCAGCCAAGATTGGTCAGCCTACGAGCAGTACTTC	CASSQDWSAYEQYF
-	TRBJ2-1	TRBV28	TRBD2	TGTGCCAGCAATGCCCTAGCGGGAGGGCAGTTCTTC	CASNALAGGQFF
-	TRBJ2-5	TRBV5-6	-	TGTGCCAGCAGCCCGGGACCGTACCAAGAGACCCAGTACTTC	CASSPGPYQETQYF